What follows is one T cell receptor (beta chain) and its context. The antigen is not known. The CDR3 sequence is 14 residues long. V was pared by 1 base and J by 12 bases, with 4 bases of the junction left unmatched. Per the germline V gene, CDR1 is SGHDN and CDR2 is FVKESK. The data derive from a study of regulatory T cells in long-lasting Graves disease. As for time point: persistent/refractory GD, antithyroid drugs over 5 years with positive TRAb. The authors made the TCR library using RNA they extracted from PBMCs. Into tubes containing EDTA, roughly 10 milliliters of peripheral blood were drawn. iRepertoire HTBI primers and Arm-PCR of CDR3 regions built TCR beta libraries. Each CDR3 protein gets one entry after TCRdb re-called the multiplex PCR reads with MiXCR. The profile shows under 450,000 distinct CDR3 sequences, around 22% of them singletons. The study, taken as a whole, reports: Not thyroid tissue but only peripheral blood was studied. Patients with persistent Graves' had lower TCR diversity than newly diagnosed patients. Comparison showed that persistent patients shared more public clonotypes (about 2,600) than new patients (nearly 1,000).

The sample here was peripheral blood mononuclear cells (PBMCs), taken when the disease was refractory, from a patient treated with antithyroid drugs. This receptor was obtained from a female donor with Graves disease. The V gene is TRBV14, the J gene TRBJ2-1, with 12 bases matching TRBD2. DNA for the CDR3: TGTGCCAGCAGCCAAGCTCTAGCGGGAGGGGTGCAGTTCTTC. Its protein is CASSQALAGGVQFF.